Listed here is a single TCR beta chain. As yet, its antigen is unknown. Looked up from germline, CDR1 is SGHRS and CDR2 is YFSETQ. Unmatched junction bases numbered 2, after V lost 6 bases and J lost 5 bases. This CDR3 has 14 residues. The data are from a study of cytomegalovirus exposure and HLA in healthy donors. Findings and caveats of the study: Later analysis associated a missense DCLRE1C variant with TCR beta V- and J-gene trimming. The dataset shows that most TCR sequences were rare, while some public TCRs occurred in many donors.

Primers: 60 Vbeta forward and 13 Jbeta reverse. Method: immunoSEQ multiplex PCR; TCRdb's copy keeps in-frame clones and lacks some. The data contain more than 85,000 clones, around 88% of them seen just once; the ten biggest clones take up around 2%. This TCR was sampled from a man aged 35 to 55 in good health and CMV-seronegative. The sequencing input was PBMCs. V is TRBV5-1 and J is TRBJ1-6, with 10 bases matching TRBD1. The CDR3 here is CASTTGGDNSPLHF. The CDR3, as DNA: TGCGCCAGCACGACAGGGGGCGATAATTCACCCCTCCACTTT. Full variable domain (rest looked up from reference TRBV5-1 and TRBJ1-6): KAGVTQTPRYLIKTRGQQVTLSCSPISGHRSVSWYQQTPGQGLQFLFEYFSETQRNKGNFPGRFSGRQFSNSRSEMNVSTLELGDSALYLCASTTGGDNSPLHFGNGTRLTVT.